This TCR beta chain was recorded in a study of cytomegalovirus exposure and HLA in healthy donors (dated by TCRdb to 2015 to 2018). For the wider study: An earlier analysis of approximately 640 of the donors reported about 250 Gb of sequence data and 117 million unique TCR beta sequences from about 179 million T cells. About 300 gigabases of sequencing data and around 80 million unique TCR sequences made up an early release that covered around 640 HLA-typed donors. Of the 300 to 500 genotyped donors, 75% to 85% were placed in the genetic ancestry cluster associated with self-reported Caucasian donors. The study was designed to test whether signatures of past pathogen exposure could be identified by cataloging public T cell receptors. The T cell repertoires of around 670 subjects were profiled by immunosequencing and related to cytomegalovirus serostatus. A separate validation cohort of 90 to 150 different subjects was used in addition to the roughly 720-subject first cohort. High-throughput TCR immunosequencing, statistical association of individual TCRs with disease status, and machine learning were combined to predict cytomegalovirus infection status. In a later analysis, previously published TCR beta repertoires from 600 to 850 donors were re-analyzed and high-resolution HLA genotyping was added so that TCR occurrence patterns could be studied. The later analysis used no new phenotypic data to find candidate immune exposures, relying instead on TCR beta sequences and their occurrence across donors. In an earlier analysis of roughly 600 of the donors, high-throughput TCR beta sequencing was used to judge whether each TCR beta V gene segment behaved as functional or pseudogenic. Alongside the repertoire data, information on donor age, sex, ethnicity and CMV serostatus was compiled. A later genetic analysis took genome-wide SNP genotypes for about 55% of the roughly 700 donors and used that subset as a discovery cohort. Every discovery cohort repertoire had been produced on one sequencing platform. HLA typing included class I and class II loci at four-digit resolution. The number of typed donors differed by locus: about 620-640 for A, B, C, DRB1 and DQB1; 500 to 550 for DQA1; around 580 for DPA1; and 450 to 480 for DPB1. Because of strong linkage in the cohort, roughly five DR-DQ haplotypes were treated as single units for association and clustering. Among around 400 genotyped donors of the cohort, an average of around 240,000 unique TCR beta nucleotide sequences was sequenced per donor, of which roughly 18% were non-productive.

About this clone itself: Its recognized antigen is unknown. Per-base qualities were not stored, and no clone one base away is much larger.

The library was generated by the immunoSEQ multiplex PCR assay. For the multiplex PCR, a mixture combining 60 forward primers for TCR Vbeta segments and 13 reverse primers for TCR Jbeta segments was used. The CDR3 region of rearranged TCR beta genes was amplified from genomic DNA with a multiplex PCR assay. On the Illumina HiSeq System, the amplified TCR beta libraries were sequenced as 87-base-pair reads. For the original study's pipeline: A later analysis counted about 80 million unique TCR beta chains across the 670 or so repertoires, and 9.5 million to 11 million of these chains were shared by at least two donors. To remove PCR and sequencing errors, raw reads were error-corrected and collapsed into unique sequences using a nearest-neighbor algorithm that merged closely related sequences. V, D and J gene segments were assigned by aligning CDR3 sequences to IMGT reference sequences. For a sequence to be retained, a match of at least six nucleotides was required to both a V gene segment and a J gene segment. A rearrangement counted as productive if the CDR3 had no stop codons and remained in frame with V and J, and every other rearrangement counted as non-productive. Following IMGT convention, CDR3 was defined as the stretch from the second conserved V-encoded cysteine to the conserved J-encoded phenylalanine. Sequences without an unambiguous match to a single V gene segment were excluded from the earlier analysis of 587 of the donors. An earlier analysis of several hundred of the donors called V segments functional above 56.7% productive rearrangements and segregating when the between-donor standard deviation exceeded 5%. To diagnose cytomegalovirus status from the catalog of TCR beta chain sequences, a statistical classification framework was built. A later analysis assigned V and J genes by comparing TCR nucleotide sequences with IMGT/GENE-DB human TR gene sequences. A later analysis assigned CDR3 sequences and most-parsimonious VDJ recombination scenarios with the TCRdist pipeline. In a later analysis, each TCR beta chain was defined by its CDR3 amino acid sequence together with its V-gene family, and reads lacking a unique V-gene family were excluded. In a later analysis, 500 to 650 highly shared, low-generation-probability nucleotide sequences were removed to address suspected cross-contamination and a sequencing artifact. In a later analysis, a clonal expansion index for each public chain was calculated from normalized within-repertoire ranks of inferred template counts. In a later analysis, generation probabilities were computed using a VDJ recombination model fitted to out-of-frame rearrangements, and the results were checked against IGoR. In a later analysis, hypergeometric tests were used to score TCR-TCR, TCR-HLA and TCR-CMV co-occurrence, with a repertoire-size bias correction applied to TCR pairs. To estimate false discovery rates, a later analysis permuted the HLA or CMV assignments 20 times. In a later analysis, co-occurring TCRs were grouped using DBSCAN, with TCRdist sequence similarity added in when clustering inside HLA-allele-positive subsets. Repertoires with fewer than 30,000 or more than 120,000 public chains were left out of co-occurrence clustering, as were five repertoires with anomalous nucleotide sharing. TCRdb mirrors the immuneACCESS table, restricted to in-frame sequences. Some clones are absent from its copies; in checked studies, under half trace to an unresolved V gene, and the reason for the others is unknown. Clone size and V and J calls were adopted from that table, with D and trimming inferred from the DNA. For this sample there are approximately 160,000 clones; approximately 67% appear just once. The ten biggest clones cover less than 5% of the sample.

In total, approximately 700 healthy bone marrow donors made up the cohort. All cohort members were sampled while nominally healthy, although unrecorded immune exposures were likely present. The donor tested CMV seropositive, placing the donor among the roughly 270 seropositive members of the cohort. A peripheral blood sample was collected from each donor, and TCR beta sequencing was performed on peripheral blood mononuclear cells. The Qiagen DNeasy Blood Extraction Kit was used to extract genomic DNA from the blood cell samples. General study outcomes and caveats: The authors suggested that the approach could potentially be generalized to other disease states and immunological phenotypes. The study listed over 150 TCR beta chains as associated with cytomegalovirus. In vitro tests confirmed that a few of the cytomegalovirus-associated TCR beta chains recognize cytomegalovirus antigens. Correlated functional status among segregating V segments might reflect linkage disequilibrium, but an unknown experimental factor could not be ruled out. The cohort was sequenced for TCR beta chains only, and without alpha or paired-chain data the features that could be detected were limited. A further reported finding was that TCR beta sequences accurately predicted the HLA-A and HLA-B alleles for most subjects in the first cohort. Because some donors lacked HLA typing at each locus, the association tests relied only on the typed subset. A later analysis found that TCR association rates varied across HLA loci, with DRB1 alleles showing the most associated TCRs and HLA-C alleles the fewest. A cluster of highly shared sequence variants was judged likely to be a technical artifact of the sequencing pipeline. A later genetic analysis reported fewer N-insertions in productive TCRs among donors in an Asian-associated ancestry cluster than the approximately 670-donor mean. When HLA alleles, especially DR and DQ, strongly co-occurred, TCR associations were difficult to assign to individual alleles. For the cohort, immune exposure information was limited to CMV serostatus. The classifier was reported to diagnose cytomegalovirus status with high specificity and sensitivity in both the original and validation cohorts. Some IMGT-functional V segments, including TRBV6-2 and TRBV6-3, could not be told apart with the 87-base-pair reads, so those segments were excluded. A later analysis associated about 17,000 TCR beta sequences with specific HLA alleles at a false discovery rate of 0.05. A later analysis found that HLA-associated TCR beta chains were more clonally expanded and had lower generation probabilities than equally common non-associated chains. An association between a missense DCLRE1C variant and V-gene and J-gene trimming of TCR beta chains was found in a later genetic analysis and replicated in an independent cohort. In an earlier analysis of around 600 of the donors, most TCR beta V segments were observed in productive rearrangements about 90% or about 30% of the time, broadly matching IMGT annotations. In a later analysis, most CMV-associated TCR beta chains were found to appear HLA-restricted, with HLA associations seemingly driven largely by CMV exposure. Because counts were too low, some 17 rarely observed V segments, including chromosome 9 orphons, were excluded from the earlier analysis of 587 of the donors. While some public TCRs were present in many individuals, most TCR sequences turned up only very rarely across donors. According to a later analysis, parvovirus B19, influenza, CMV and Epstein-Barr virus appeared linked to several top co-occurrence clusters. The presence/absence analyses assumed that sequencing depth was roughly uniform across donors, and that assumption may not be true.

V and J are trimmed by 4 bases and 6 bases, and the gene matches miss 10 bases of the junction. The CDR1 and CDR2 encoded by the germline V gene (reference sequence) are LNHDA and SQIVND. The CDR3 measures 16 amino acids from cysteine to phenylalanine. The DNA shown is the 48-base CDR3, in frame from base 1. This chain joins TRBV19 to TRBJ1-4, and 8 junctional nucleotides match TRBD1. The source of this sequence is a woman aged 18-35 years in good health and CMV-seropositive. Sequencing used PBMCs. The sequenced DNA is TGTGCCAGTAGTACTCACTTGGACAGGGTTTATGAAAAACTGTTTTTT. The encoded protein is CASSTHLDRVYEKLFF.